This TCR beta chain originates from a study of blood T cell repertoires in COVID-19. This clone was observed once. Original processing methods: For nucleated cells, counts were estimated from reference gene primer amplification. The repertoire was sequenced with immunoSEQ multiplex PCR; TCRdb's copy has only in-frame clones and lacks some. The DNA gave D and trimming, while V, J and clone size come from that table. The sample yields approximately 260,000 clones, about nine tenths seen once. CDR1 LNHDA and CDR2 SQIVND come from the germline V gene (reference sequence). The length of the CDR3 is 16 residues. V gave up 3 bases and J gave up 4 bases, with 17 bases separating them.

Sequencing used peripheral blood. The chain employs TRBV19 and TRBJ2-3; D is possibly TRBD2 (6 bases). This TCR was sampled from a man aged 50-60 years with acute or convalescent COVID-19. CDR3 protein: CASSMRALRDSDTQYF. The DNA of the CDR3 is TGTGCCAGTAGTATGAGGGCCCTCCGGGACTCAGATACGCAGTATTTT.